Below are 23 T cell receptor beta chains sequenced from a single sample in a study of T-cell memory formation after mild COVID-19. MiXCR was run by TCRdb on the 5' RACE reads, yielding one entry per CDR3 protein. This table has tens of thousands of distinct CDR3 sequences, more than 12% appearing once. What was sequenced was PBMCs or a T cell subset sorted from them (not recorded which). The receptor source for this set is a man between 18 and 35 years old who had mild COVID-19 (a few samples of this study predate the infection). Cell type and time point are not known.

The chain uses TRBV19 and TRBJ2-1; 8 nucleotides agree with TRBD1. Germline V gene sequence: CDR1 LNHDA, CDR2 SQIVND (reference sequence). J was trimmed by 9 bases and V by 4 bases; bases with no gene match: 2. The length of the CDR3 is 12 residues. The CDR3 DNA reads TGTGCCAGTAGTACCGACAGGGGTGAGCAGTTCTTC. This translates into CASSTDRGEQFF.

The sample holds a few counts of this clonotype. This chain uses TRBV6-5 with TRBJ1-1; tentatively, D is TRBD1 (5 bases). Trimming cost V 2 bases and J 2 bases, with 12 bases left between them. The CDR3 covers 15 residues. The germline gives CDR1 MNHEY, CDR2 SVGAGI. The DNA of the CDR3 is TGTGCCAGCAGTTACGGGGCAGAACTAAACACTGAAGCTTTCTTT. Its protein is CASSYGAELNTEAFF.

This clonotype came up a few times. CDR3 sequence reads: CASSENWTSGEDEQFF. For the CDR3, the DNA is TGTGCCAGCAGTGAAAATTGGACTAGCGGGGAGGATGAGCAGTTCTTC. This chain links TRBV6-1 with TRBJ2-1; 12 nucleotides line up with TRBD2. The CDR3 consists of 16 residues. Germline CDR1 MNHNS, CDR2 SASEGT. After removal of 2 bases from V and 8 bases from J, the junction contained 7 bases not matched to a gene.

V gene TRBV12-3 or TRBV12-4 combines with J gene TRBJ1-3, with 9 bases identical to TRBD1. The V gene end was trimmed by 8 bases and the J gene end by 5 bases; junction bases not matched to a gene: 10. The CDR3 runs to 15 residues. DNA of the CDR3: TGTGCCAGCGGGACAGGGAAAAGCCAGCGAAACACCATATATTTT. It translates to CASGTGKSQRNTIYF.

This clonotype has at least ten counts. The chain uses TRBV6-5 and TRBJ1-6; 10 positions agree with TRBD1. Germline V CDR1 and CDR2: MNHEY, SVGAGI. CDR3 length: 19 residues. The V segment lost 3 bases and the J segment 1 base; nucleotides outside the gene matches: 9. The CDR3 DNA sequence: TGTGCCAGCAGTTATGCCCCACCGGGACAGGGGTCCTATAATTCACCCCTCCACTTT. This translates into CASSYAPPGQGSYNSPLHF.

The chain joins TRBV4-1 to TRBJ1-5; 7 bases agree with TRBD1. The CDR3 loop spans 18 amino acids. V was pared by 1 base and J by 7 bases, with 16 bases of the junction left unmatched. Germline values: CDR1 MGHRA, CDR2 YSYEKL. The CDR3 loop reads CASSQAEGGRTGQQPQHF. CDR3 nucleotides: TGCGCCAGCAGCCAAGCGGAAGGGGGCCGGACCGGCCAACAGCCCCAGCATTTT.

The V and J genes are TRBV7-6 and TRBJ2-2; 12 bases match TRBD2. The germline V gene encodes CDR1 SGHVS and CDR2 FNYEAQ. The CDR3 runs to 16 residues. The V and J ends lost 5 bases and 5 bases, in that order; junction bases with no gene match: 6. CDR3 region: CASSKTSGGFTGELFF. The CDR3 DNA follows: TGTGCCAGCAGCAAGACTAGCGGGGGATTTACCGGGGAGCTGTTTTTT.

This clonotype was picked up a small number of times. The chain recombines TRBV7-6 with TRBJ2-5, with D hard to call. Germline V gene data show CDR1 as SGHVS and CDR2 as FNYEAQ. CDR3 length: 14 residues. The V gene lost 5 bases and the J gene lost 2 bases, with 12 bases spanning the gap. The CDR3 here is CASSPTRVQETQYF. The CDR3 nucleotides are TGTGCCAGCAGCCCGACAAGGGTTCAAGAGACCCAGTACTTC.

The sample holds a few counts of this clonotype. This CDR3 reads CASMTTFEAFF. The CDR3 nucleotides read TGTGCCAGCATGACGACATTTGAAGCTTTCTTT. The chain is built from TRBV12-3 or TRBV12-4 and TRBJ1-1; no clear D. The ends were cut back, 7 bases at V and 7 bases at J, with 10 bases in the middle. This CDR3 is built from 11 residues.

The V and J genes are TRBV7-9 and TRBJ2-5, with D possibly called TRBD1 or TRBD2 (5 bases each). CDR1 is SEHNR, CDR2 FQNEAQ, per germline (reference sequence). The CDR3 has 14 residues. The V end was cut by 5 bases, the J end by 2 bases, with 12 bases between. CDR3 protein: CASSGRDQQETQYF. Here the CDR3 DNA reads TGTGCCAGCAGCGGCCGGGACCAACAAGAGACCCAGTACTTC. Based on the CDR3 plus reference TRBV7-9 and TRBJ2-5, the full variable domain is DTGVSQNPRHKITKRGQNVTFRCDPISEHNRLYWYRQTLGQGPEFLTYFQNEAQLEKSRLLSDRFSAERPKGSFSTLEIQRTEQGDSAMYLCASSGRDQQETQYFGPGTRLLVL.

This clonotype has just a few counts. J is TRBJ1-6 and V is TRBV5-8; a possible D gene is TRBD1 (5 bases). Germline CDR1 and CDR2: SGHTS and YDEGEE. This CDR3 contains 15 residues. V lost 4 bases to trimming and J lost 8 bases, with 16 bases between them. The DNA for the CDR3 is TGTGCCAGCAGCCGGGGGGGGTTGTGGTATTCACCCCTCCACTTT. This gives the protein CASSRGGLWYSPLHF.

This clonotype was observed a few times. This chain joins TRBV9 and TRBJ2-3; 12 positions agree with TRBD2. This CDR3 is 16 amino acids long. The trim removed 1 base at V and 5 bases at J, leaving 5 bases unmatched. Germline V CDR1 and CDR2: SGDLS, YYNGEE. CDR3 protein: CASSVSSGGAGDTQYF. CDR3 DNA: TGTGCCAGCAGCGTATCTAGCGGGGGGGCCGGAGATACGCAGTATTTT.

This clonotype was seen a handful of times. This rearrangement joins TRBV15 to TRBJ2-4; TRBD1 matches 7 bases. The V and J ends lost 3 bases and 5 bases, in that order; junction bases with no gene match: 1. CDR1 LNHNV and CDR2 YYDKDF come from the germline V gene (reference sequence). This CDR3 comprises 13 residues. In nucleotides, the CDR3 is TGTGCCACCAGCAGGGGGACAGAAAACATTCAGTACTTC. This gives the protein CATSRGTENIQYF.

This clonotype has ten or more counts. The genes are TRBV12-3 or TRBV12-4 and TRBJ2-4, with D possibly being TRBD1 (5 bases). CDR3 size: 13 residues. Trimming pared 2 bases from V and 8 bases from J, leaving 10 bases between. The CDR3 nucleotides read TGTGCCAGCAGTTTACCAGGGCCGGACATTCAGTACTTC. Amino acids: CASSLPGPDIQYF.

This clonotype occurred many times. The chain has TRBV4-3 and TRBJ2-1; 8 bases match TRBD2. The CDR3 contains 16 residues. V gave up 0 bases and J gave up 1 base; unmatched junction bases: 2. CDR1 and CDR2 from the germline V gene are LGHNA and YSLEER. CDR3 DNA: TGCGCCAGCAGCCAAGAACTAGCGGAATCCTACAATGAGCAGTTCTTC. It is translated as CASSQELAESYNEQFF.

This clonotype was detected only a few times. This rearrangement joins TRBV4-3 to TRBJ1-2, with a tentative D call TRBD1 (5 bases). Trimming cost V 0 bases and J 0 bases, with 14 bases left between them. Germline CDR1 LGHNA, CDR2 YSLEER. The CDR3 extends over 17 amino acids. CDR3 sequence (DNA): TGCGCCAGCAGCCAAGATGTGCTGGGGGAGGCTAACTATGGCTACACCTTC. Its protein is CASSQDVLGEANYGYTF.

This clonotype has only a few counts. One base away lies a much larger clone, so this may be a sequencing read error. This sequence joins TRBV19 and TRBJ1-6; no definite D call. CDR1 and CDR2 (germline): LNHDA, SQIVND (reference sequence). This CDR3 is built from 13 residues. The CDR3 coding sequence is TGTGACAGTAGTCTCACGGAGAATTCACCCCTCCACTTT. It codes for CDSSLTENSPLHF.

This clonotype showed up just a few times. The rearrangement links TRBV29-1 to TRBJ2-5, with D maybe TRBD2 (6 bases). Germline V CDR1 and CDR2: SQVTM, ANQGSEA. The CDR3 covers 14 residues. Trimming pared 0 bases from V and 5 bases from J, leaving 13 bases between. The CDR3 spells CSVEEALAGETQYF. CDR3 DNA sequence: TGCAGCGTTGAAGAGGCACTAGCCGGGGAGACCCAGTACTTC.

This chain uses TRBV28 with TRBJ2-2; 9 bases map to TRBD2. This CDR3 has 15 amino acids. After removal of 2 bases from V and 7 bases from J, the junction contained 5 bases not matched to a gene. CDR1 and CDR2 (germline): MDHEN, SYDVKM. The CDR3 reads CASSLPGLAIGELFF. The CDR3, as DNA: TGTGCCAGCAGTTTACCGGGACTAGCTATCGGGGAGCTGTTTTTT.

This chain links TRBV6-5 with TRBJ2-7; 9 nucleotides align to TRBD1. Germline loops: CDR1 MNHEY, CDR2 SVGAGI. V dropped 6 bases and J dropped 0; count of bases not matched to a gene: 9. The CDR3 is made up of 16 amino acids. The CDR3 nucleotides are TGTGCCAGCAGCCGTCCCGGGACAGGGAGCTCCTACGAGCAGTACTTC. Protein sequence: CASSRPGTGSSYEQYF.

The rearrangement links TRBV5-8 to TRBJ2-1; perhaps TRBD1 as D (5 bases). V lost 4 bases to trimming and J lost 9 bases, with 8 bases between them. The CDR3 totals 11 residues. Looked up from germline, CDR1 is SGHTS and CDR2 is YDEGEE. The CDR3 coding sequence is TGTGCCAGCAGCCAGGGCAGTGAGCAGTTCTTC. Translated: CASSQGSEQFF.

The V gene is TRBV6-2 or TRBV6-3, the J gene TRBJ2-3; D unresolved. The CDR3 covers 12 residues. The germline V gene encodes CDR1 MNHEY and CDR2 SVGEGT. V shed 2 bases and J shed 6 bases, with 6 bases lying between them. The CDR3 nucleotides read TGTGCCAGCAGTTACGGGCGGGATACGCAGTATTTT. This translates into CASSYGRDTQYF.

The V gene is TRBV14, the J gene TRBJ2-2; no clear D gene. The CDR3 consists of 14 residues. Germline-derived CDR1 and CDR2 are SGHDN and FVKESK. The V and J ends lost 1 base and 5 bases respectively, with 8 bases between them. The CDR3 sequence is CASSQVKATGELFF. CDR3 nucleotides: TGTGCCAGCAGCCAAGTAAAAGCAACCGGGGAGCTGTTTTTT. The full variable domain, its missing parts supplied by reference TRBV14 and TRBJ2-2, is EAGVTQFPSHSVIEKGQTVTLRCDPISGHDNLYWYRRVMGKEIKFLLHFVKESKQDESGMPNNRFLAERTGGTYSTLKVQPAELEDSGVYFCASSQVKATGELFFGEGSRLTVL.